These 20 T cell receptor beta chains were sequenced from one sample in a study of T cell changes during pregnancy in multiple sclerosis. Some clones are missing from TCRdb's copy, which holds only in-frame ones; the method was immunoSEQ multiplex PCR. The sample carries about 20,000 clones, around 90% recorded once. The sequenced sample was CD8+ T cells from peripheral blood mononuclear cells, obtained in the second trimester of pregnancy. These receptors were taken from a female donor in good health, enrolled as a control in a pregnancy study.

V gene TRBV19 combines with J gene TRBJ1-5, with 7 bases aligning to TRBD1. Germline-derived CDR1 and CDR2 are LNHDA and SQIVND (reference sequence). The J segment lost 4 bases and the V segment lost 6 bases, leaving 9 bases of the junction unmatched. CDR3 length: 15 residues. This CDR3 is CASRDGQAENQPQHF. DNA for the CDR3: TGTGCCAGTAGAGACGGACAGGCGGAAAATCAGCCCCAGCATTTT.

V and J are TRBV4-2 and TRBJ2-1; TRBD1 matches 7 bases. Germline CDR1 and CDR2: LGHNA and YNFKEQ. V lost 4 bases and J lost 6; bases outside the gene matches: 6. This CDR3 has 14 residues. DNA for the CDR3: TGTGCCAGCAGCCCAGGACAGGTCTTCAATGAGCAGTTCTTC. Its protein product is CASSPGQVFNEQFF.

The chain carries TRBV10-3 and TRBJ2-7, with TRBD1 matching over 10 bases. This CDR3 has 16 residues. CDR1 is ENHRY, CDR2 SYGVKD, per germline. The J segment lost 5 bases and the V segment lost 3 bases, leaving 10 bases of the junction unmatched. As DNA, the CDR3 is TGTGCCATCAGTGACCCTCCCGGGACAGGGGATCACGAGCAGTACTTC. It encodes CAISDPPGTGDHEQYF.

The rearrangement joins TRBV2 to TRBJ2-2; 7 bases agree with TRBD1. This CDR3 region has 14 residues. Germline assignment: CDR1 SNHLY and CDR2 FYNNEI. Unmatched junction bases numbered 0, after V lost 2 bases and J lost 3 bases. The CDR3 is CASSEQGDTGELFF. The DNA of the CDR3 is TGTGCCAGCAGTGAACAGGGGGACACCGGGGAGCTGTTTTTT.

V is TRBV7-8 and J is TRBJ1-4, with 11 bases identical to TRBD1. Germline CDR1 is SGHVS and CDR2 is FQNEAQ. J gave up 0 bases and V 5 bases, and 20 bases lay outside the gene matches. The CDR3 consists of 22 residues. CDR3: CASSPEDRGRGIPFATNEKLFF. The CDR3 DNA reads TGTGCCAGCAGCCCCGAGGACAGGGGGCGCGGGATCCCGTTTGCAACTAATGAAAAACTGTTTTTT.

V and J are TRBV5-1 and TRBJ2-7, with 9 nucleotides matching TRBD1. J gave up 5 bases and V 4 bases, and 7 bases lay outside the gene matches. Germline V CDR1 and CDR2: SGHRS, YFSETQ. This CDR3 contains 14 residues. Here the CDR3 DNA reads TGCGCCAGCAGCCGCGGACAGGGGATGAACGAGCAGTACTTC. This encodes CASSRGQGMNEQYF. The entire variable domain, with the rest obtained from reference TRBV5-1 and TRBJ2-7, is as follows: KAGVTQTPRYLIKTRGQQVTLSCSPISGHRSVSWYQQTPGQGLQFLFEYFSETQRNKGNFPGRFSGRQFSNSRSEMNVSTLELGDSALYLCASSRGQGMNEQYFGPGTRLTVT.

V and J are TRBV6-8 and TRBJ1-1; 7 bases agree with TRBD1. The CDR3 consists of 13 residues. Germline V CDR1 and CDR2: MNHGY, SAAAGT. V lost 6 bases and J lost 6; bases outside the gene matches: 7. The CDR3 sequence: CASRLDRDPEAFF. In nucleotides, the CDR3 is TGTGCCAGCAGACTCGACAGGGATCCTGAAGCTTTCTTT.

The chain combines TRBV7-9 with TRBJ2-7, with 7 bases lining up with TRBD1. This CDR3 contains 15 residues. CDR1 and CDR2 (germline): SEHNR, FQNEAQ (reference sequence). V lost 4 bases and J lost 7; bases outside the gene matches: 13. The CDR3 nucleotides are TGTGCCAGCAGCTCCCGGGGACAGAACCTTAGGGAGCAGTACTTC. Encoded protein: CASSSRGQNLREQYF.

This chain links TRBV7-6 with TRBJ1-1; D gene unclear. The CDR3 length is 15 residues. From germline, CDR1 is SGHVS and CDR2 FNYEAQ. V lost 1 base and J lost 4, with 13 bases in between. CDR3 region: CASSLGVGGGTEAFF. CDR3 in DNA: TGTGCCAGCAGCTTAGGGGTAGGTGGAGGCACTGAAGCTTTCTTT.

The rearrangement joins TRBV15 to TRBJ2-3; 8 nucleotides line up with TRBD1. V shed 5 bases and J 2 bases; nucleotides not matched to a gene: 6. Germline V gene lookup returns CDR1 LNHNV and CDR2 YYDKDF (reference sequence). The CDR3 spans 15 residues. The CDR3 nucleotides are TGTGCCACCAGCGATGGGACAGGAGACACAGATACGCAGTATTTT. It codes for CATSDGTGDTDTQYF. The full variable domain, with the rest looked up from reference TRBV15 and TRBJ2-3, is DAMVIQNPRYQVTQFGKPVTLSCSQTLNHNVMYWYQQKSSQAPKLLFHYYDKDFNNEADTPDNFQSRRPNTSFCFLDIRSPGLGDTAMYLCATSDGTGDTDTQYFGPGTRLTVL.

The J gene is TRBJ2-5, the V gene TRBV9; 7 positions match TRBD2. The germline V gene encodes CDR1 SGDLS and CDR2 YYNGEE. V shed 0 bases, J shed 4 bases, and the junction held 6 bases outside the gene matches. The CDR3 consists of 15 residues. In DNA, the CDR3 is TGTGCCAGCAGCGTAGGTCCGGGAGGAGGAGAGACCCAGTACTTC. It translates to CASSVGPGGGETQYF.

The chain combines TRBV19 with TRBJ2-2, with D perhaps TRBD1 (6 bases). CDR3 length equals 13 residues. Looked up from germline, CDR1 is LNHDA and CDR2 is SQIVND (reference sequence). The V and J ends lost 9 bases and 5 bases respectively, with 13 bases between them. This CDR3 reads CARQGVRTGELFF. The DNA for the CDR3 is TGTGCCAGACAGGGCGTGAGGACCGGGGAGCTGTTTTTT.

The V and J genes are TRBV13 and TRBJ1-2, with TRBD1 matching 9 bases. The CDR3 is made up of 15 amino acids. Germline V lookup: CDR1 PRHDT, CDR2 FYEKMQ (reference sequence). Losses at the gene ends were 5 bases for V and 2 bases for J; bases not matched to a gene: 6. In nucleotides, the CDR3 is TGTGCCAGCAGCCTCCGGGACAGGGACAACTATGGCTACACCTTC. This sequence encodes CASSLRDRDNYGYTF.

This rearrangement joins TRBV15 to TRBJ2-7; maybe TRBD1 (6 bases). Germline CDR1 is LNHNV and CDR2 is YYDKDF (reference sequence). Trimming took 3 bases from V and 1 from J, leaving 7 bases between them. The CDR3 length is 13 residues. This CDR3 reads CATSRDSSYEQYF. Written as DNA, the CDR3 is TGTGCCACCAGCAGGGACAGTTCCTACGAGCAGTACTTC. Based on the CDR3 plus reference TRBV15 and TRBJ2-7, the full variable domain is DAMVIQNPRYQVTQFGKPVTLSCSQTLNHNVMYWYQQKSSQAPKLLFHYYDKDFNNEADTPDNFQSRRPNTSFCFLDIRSPGLGDTAMYLCATSRDSSYEQYFGPGTRLTVT.

The gene calls are TRBV29-1 and TRBJ2-3; 10 nucleotides agree with TRBD1. This CDR3 spans 13 amino acids. The germline V gene has CDR1 SQVTM and CDR2 ANQGSEA. V shed 3 bases, J shed 7 bases, and the junction held 4 bases outside the gene matches. CDR3 residues: CSVDGTGVHTQYF. CDR3 sequence (DNA): TGCAGCGTTGATGGGACAGGGGTGCATACGCAGTATTTT.

This clone came up once. In nucleotides, the CDR3 is TGTGCCAGCAGCCAGAACCGGGACAGGGAAAACTACGCGAGTTCACCCCTCCACTTT. Encoded protein: CASSQNRDRENYASSPLHF. This chain joins TRBV13 and TRBJ1-6; TRBD1 matches 9 bases. The CDR3 extends over 19 amino acids. Germline trimming cut 5 bases from V and 9 bases from J; bases unmatched to any gene: 20. Per germline, CDR1 PRHDT and CDR2 FYEKMQ (reference sequence).

This chain connects TRBV11-1 to TRBJ2-1, with D perhaps matching TRBD2 (5 bases). The germline CDR1 and CDR2 sequences are SGHAT and FQDESV (reference sequence). V lost 1 base and J lost 3, with 7 bases in between. This CDR3 is built from 14 residues. The CDR3 here is CASSLELDYNEQFF. DNA of the CDR3: TGTGCCAGCAGCTTAGAACTAGACTACAATGAGCAGTTCTTC.

The V call is TRBV7-9, the J call TRBJ1-1; no clear D gene. In germline, CDR1 is SEHNR, CDR2 FQNEAQ (reference sequence). Trimming removed 1 base at V and 1 base at J, with 10 bases between. The CDR3 loop spans 15 amino acids. The CDR3 loop is CASSLENSPNTEAFF. The CDR3 DNA follows: TGTGCCAGCAGCTTAGAGAACAGTCCGAACACTGAAGCTTTCTTT.

V and J are TRBV29-1 and TRBJ1-2; TRBD1 might be the D (5 bases). The CDR3 is 15 residues long. V shed 8 bases and J shed 4 bases, with 23 bases lying between them. CDR1 is SQVTM, CDR2 ANQGSEA, per germline. Here the CDR3 reads CSHLNPTGSVYGYTF. In DNA, the CDR3 is TGCAGCCACTTGAACCCAACAGGATCAGTCTATGGCTACACCTTC.

The chain uses TRBV11-1 and TRBJ2-3; a possible D gene is TRBD2 (6 bases). The CDR3 length is 17 residues. CDR1 and CDR2 (germline): SGHAT, FQDESV (reference sequence). Deletions cut 4 bases from V and 0 bases from J, with 17 bases between. CDR3 protein: CASSSYAAEGSTDTQYF. CDR3 nucleotide sequence: TGTGCCAGCAGCTCCTACGCTGCGGAGGGGAGCACAGATACGCAGTATTTT.